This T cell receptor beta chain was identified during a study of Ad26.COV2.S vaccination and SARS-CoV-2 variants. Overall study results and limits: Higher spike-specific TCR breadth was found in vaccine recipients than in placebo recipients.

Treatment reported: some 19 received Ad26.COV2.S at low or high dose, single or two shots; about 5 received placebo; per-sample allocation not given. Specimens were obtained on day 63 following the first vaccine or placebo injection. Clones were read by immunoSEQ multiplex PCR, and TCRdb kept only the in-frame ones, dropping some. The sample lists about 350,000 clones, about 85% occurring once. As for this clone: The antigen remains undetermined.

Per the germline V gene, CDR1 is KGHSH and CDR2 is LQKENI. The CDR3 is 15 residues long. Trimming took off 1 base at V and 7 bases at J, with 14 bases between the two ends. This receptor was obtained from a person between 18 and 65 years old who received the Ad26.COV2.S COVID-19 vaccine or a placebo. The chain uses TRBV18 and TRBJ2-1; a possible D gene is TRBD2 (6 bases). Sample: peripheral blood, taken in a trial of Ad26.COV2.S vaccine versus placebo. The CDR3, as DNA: TGTGCCAGCTCACCACAAAGGGACTCCATTAATGAGCAGTTCTTC. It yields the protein CASSPQRDSINEQFF.